The rows below give T cell receptor beta chains drawn from one sample of a study of blood T cell repertoires in COVID-19. Produced via immunoSEQ multiplex PCR; TCRdb's table is partial and in-frame only. This sample has hundreds of thousands of clones, with around 90% found just once. Material: peripheral blood. The receptors were sampled from a woman in her 30s with COVID-19, enrolled during active disease. The CDR3 runs from the conserved cysteine through the conserved F or W. A D gene is named only where the DNA matches it firmly. Size is omitted from some rows. Given values are once, few, many or a class for expanded clones.

CDR3 protein: CASSALTSGHNEQFF
CDR3 DNA: TGCGCCAGCAGTGCTCTGACTAGCGGCCACAATGAGCAGTTCTTC
V gene: TRBV10-1
J gene: TRBJ2-1
D gene: TRBD2
clone size: NA

CDR3 protein: CASKSQRSEQFF
CDR3 DNA: TGTGCCAGCAAATCCCAACGGAGTGAGCAGTTCTTC
V gene: TRBV7-9
J gene: TRBJ2-1
D gene: NA
clone size: NA

CDR3 protein: CASSEETSVHEQFF
CDR3 DNA: TGTGCCAGCAGTGAAGAGACATCTGTCCATGAGCAGTTCTTC
V gene: TRBV2
J gene: TRBJ2-1
D gene: NA
clone size: NA

CDR3 protein: CATSEAGLAKRTQYF
CDR3 DNA: TGTGCCACCAGTGAAGCGGGACTAGCGAAGAGGACCCAGTACTTC
V gene: TRBV24-1
J gene: TRBJ2-5
D gene: TRBD2
clone size: NA

CDR3 protein: CASSLQVPGELFF
CDR3 DNA: TGTGCCAGCAGTTTGCAGGTCCCCGGGGAGCTGTTTTTT
V gene: TRBV12-3/TRBV12-4
J gene: TRBJ2-2
D gene: NA
clone size: few

CDR3 protein: CATQYDRGVRNTEAFF
CDR3 DNA: TGTGCCACCCAATATGACAGGGGGGTTCGGAACACTGAAGCTTTCTTT
V gene: TRBV9
J gene: TRBJ1-1
D gene: TRBD1
clone size: NA

CDR3 protein: CASTTSGPFGGDEQFF
CDR3 DNA: TGCGCCAGCACCACTAGCGGTCCGTTTGGAGGCGATGAGCAGTTCTTC
V gene: TRBV5-1
J gene: TRBJ2-1
D gene: TRBD2
clone size: NA

CDR3 protein: CATSRGRGTGGEKLFF
CDR3 DNA: TGTGCCACCAGCAGAGGGAGAGGGACAGGGGGCGAAAAACTGTTTTTT
V gene: TRBV15
J gene: TRBJ1-4
D gene: TRBD1
clone size: NA

CDR3 protein: CASSLDGTGAVTQYF
CDR3 DNA: TGCGCCAGCAGCTTGGACGGGACAGGGGCTGTTACGCAGTATTTT
V gene: TRBV5-1
J gene: TRBJ2-3
D gene: TRBD1
clone size: once

CDR3 protein: CASSYSPGSYNEQFF
CDR3 DNA: TGTGCCAGCAGTTACTCCCCAGGCTCCTACAATGAGCAGTTCTTC
V gene: TRBV6-6
J gene: TRBJ2-1
D gene: NA
clone size: NA

CDR3 protein: CASSDRRSLGQYF
CDR3 DNA: TGTGCCAGCAGTGACCGGAGGAGCCTGGGTCAGTACTTC
V gene: TRBV6-2/TRBV6-3
J gene: TRBJ2-7
D gene: NA
clone size: NA

CDR3 protein: CAWTPGNGNTEAFF
CDR3 DNA: TGTGCCTGGACCCCGGGGAATGGGAACACTGAAGCTTTCTTT
V gene: TRBV30
J gene: TRBJ1-1
D gene: NA
clone size: NA

CDR3 protein: CASSRQGVSYGYTF
CDR3 DNA: TGTGCCAGCAGCAGACAGGGGGTTTCCTATGGCTACACCTTC
V gene: TRBV7-9
J gene: TRBJ1-2
D gene: TRBD1
clone size: few

CDR3 protein: CASSQVNDRFYGYTF
CDR3 DNA: TGCGCCAGCAGCCAAGTTAATGACAGGTTCTATGGCTACACCTTC
V gene: TRBV4-3
J gene: TRBJ1-2
D gene: NA
clone size: NA

CDR3 protein: CASSQGGQASNQPQHF
CDR3 DNA: TGTGCCAGCAGCCAAGGTGGGCAGGCTAGCAATCAGCCCCAGCATTTT
V gene: TRBV4-2
J gene: TRBJ1-5
D gene: NA
clone size: NA

CDR3 protein: CASSLVPADRLDDLLGFF
CDR3 DNA: TGTGCCAGCAGCTTAGTACCTGCAGACAGGTTGGATGACCTGCTTGGGTTCTTC
V gene: TRBV7-9
J gene: TRBJ2-1
D gene: NA
clone size: NA

CDR3 protein: CASSPSYRDRVTYEQYF
CDR3 DNA: TGTGCCAGCAGTCCCTCCTACCGGGACAGGGTAACCTACGAGCAGTACTTC
V gene: TRBV28
J gene: TRBJ2-7
D gene: TRBD1
clone size: NA

CDR3 protein: CASSREGGQPQHF
CDR3 DNA: TGTGCCAGCAGTAGGGAAGGGGGTCAGCCCCAGCATTTT
V gene: TRBV27
J gene: TRBJ1-5
D gene: NA
clone size: NA